The T cell receptor beta chain described here comes from a study of T cell repertoires in cytomegalovirus infection (dated by TCRdb to the late 2010s). About the full investigation: Recently identified HLA-C-restricted CMV epitopes, whose presentation resists viral immunomodulation, were targeted by peptide stimulations together with well-studied HLA-B-restricted epitopes. The HLA type of each donor mattered for the analysis, because public TCR beta signatures pointed to carriage of CMV infection along with the matching HLA type.

Reading the label with the study, this specimen's treatment or condition is: in vitro stimulation with specific CMV peptide epitopes to enrich CMV-specific T cells. Paper-wide results and their limitations: Carriers of CMV infection plus the relevant HLA type were discriminated by the cumulative frequency of public TCR beta family members in the study cohort and in an independent roughly 400-donor cohort. The ex vivo response was dominated by HLA-C-restricted CMV-specific TCR beta clonotypes, and the single most frequent clonotype in two of eight donors was supplied by these HLA-C-restricted clonotypes.

On this clonotype: This receptor's antigen is unknown. This is likely a read error, given that the CDR3 carries no conserved phenylalanine or tryptophan at its end.

TCRdb lists the instrument as Illumina HiSeq 1500. The raw public data were reprocessed by TCRdb itself: fastp quality trimming at Q25, MiXCR clonotype calling, in-frame beta chains only. Every CDR3 protein is listed once, alongside the most common genes and DNA of its rows. Across this sample there are some 940,000 distinct CDR3 sequences, with around 29% seen only once. The ten largest make up 11% to 15% of the sample. Per the germline V gene (reference sequence), SEHNR is the CDR1 and FQNEAQ is the CDR2. Termini included, the CDR3 measures 13 amino acids. CDR3 DNA is the only sequence kept; it has 39 bases, read in frame from the first base. Clipping removes 11 bases from V and 2 bases from J, with 8 as the unmatched junction base count.

This sequence uses TRBV7-9 and TRBJ1-1, and TRBD1 aligns with 7 junction nucleotides. The clonotype originates from a human donor in good health (CMV status not recorded). Some clones in this sample may be carry-over from other donors' samples. The sequencing here drew on cultured CD8+ T cells from PBMCs, taken from culture after CMV antigen stimulation. Here the CDR3 is given as CAGQTGLNTEAFL. The DNA sequence is as follows: TGTGCCGGACAGACAGGGCTTAACACTGAAGCTTTCTTG.